The TCR beta chain under discussion was sequenced for a study of glioma-infiltrating T cells. Study context: Glioblastomas were WHO grade IV, sampled at first diagnosis; low-grade were grade II. Before surgery, glioma patients received dexamethasone for at most six days.

Amplification of TCR alpha and beta CDR3 regions from RNA used iRepertoire nested multiplex PCR. For one-step reverse transcription and amplification, about 90-400 ng of tissue mRNA or PBMC total RNA was used. TCRdb processed the multiplex PCR reads anew with MiXCR; each CDR3 protein has one entry. The profile shows about 410,000 distinct CDR3 sequences, 41% of them singletons. This CDR3 has 17 residues. CDR1 SGHNT and CDR2 YYREEE come from the germline V gene (reference sequence). Trimming cost V 4 bases and J 2 bases, with 21 bases left between them. This clonotype was counted once. This receptor was obtained from a human donor with low-grade glioma or glioblastoma, undergoing nonglioma brain surgery, or in good health (not recorded which). The sequenced sample was glioma tissue, nonneoplastic brain tissue, or PBMCs (not recorded which). The chain combines TRBV5-4 with TRBJ1-1, with D perhaps matching TRBD1 (6 bases). The CDR3, as DNA: TGTGCCAGCAGCCGACTGGGCATTCAGGGGACCAACACTGAAGCTTTCTTT. Translated: CASSRLGIQGTNTEAFF.